These T cell receptor beta chains were read from a single sample in a study of radiotherapy plus CTLA-4 blockade in lung cancer. This table comes from immunoSEQ multiplex PCR, and its TCRdb copy is limited to in-frame clones, with some not included. The sample holds about 85,000 clones; around 88% are singletons and the top ten take 2% to 2.5%. The sample consisted of peripheral blood, taken from a patient treated with radiotherapy plus ipilimumab. The source is a human donor with non-small cell lung cancer who had a partial response to radiotherapy plus ipilimumab. The CDR3 runs from the conserved cysteine through the conserved F or W. A D gene is named only where the DNA matches it firmly. The size of a clone is reported for some rows only, either as once, few or many, or as a class for expanded clones.

D gene: TRBD1; J gene: TRBJ1-1; clone size: few; V gene: TRBV7-9; CDR3 protein: CASSLVFFGGQGSETEAFF; CDR3 DNA: TGTGCCAGCAGCTTAGTTTTTTTTGGGGGACAGGGATCGGAGACTGAAGCTTTCTTT
D gene: .; J gene: TRBJ1-1; clone size: .; V gene: TRBV19; CDR3 protein: CASNYAGATEAFF; CDR3 DNA: TGTGCCAGTAATTATGCAGGGGCCACTGAAGCTTTCTTT
D gene: .; J gene: TRBJ2-7; clone size: once; V gene: TRBV6-5; CDR3 protein: CASSYSRGVEQYF; CDR3 DNA: TGTGCCAGCAGTTACTCACGAGGAGTCGAGCAGTACTTC
D gene: .; J gene: TRBJ1-1; clone size: few; V gene: TRBV7-9; CDR3 protein: CASSLLSKDTEAFF; CDR3 DNA: TGTGCCAGCAGCTTGCTCAGTAAAGACACTGAAGCTTTCTTT
D gene: .; J gene: TRBJ1-1; clone size: .; V gene: TRBV30; CDR3 protein: CAWMDIVGEAFF; CDR3 DNA: TGTGCCTGGATGGACATCGTGGGTGAAGCTTTCTTT
D gene: TRBD2; J gene: TRBJ2-5; clone size: .; V gene: TRBV30; CDR3 protein: CAWSLGLAGGGETQYF; CDR3 DNA: TGTGCCTGGAGTCTGGGACTAGCGGGAGGGGGCGAGACCCAGTACTTC
D gene: .; J gene: TRBJ2-5; clone size: .; V gene: TRBV5-1; CDR3 protein: CASRGRDTETQYF; CDR3 DNA: TGCGCCAGCAGGGGGCGGGATACGGAGACCCAGTACTTC
D gene: .; J gene: TRBJ1-1; clone size: .; V gene: TRBV25-1; CDR3 protein: CASSEYGQNTEAFF; CDR3 DNA: TGTGCCAGCAGTGAATATGGGCAGAACACTGAAGCTTTCTTT
D gene: TRBD1; J gene: TRBJ2-6; clone size: few; V gene: TRBV18; CDR3 protein: CASSPLIRPGGAGANVLTF; CDR3 DNA: TGTGCCAGCTCACCACTCATCCGCCCAGGGGGCGCTGGGGCCAACGTCCTGACTTTC
D gene: .; J gene: TRBJ1-1; clone size: .; V gene: TRBV28; CDR3 protein: CATSGWGVLSEAFF; CDR3 DNA: TGTGCCACCTCCGGTTGGGGGGTTTTATCTGAAGCTTTCTTT
D gene: TRBD2; J gene: TRBJ2-1; clone size: .; V gene: TRBV4-1; CDR3 protein: CASSRTSGDYNEQFF; CDR3 DNA: TGCGCCAGCAGCCGCACTAGCGGGGATTACAATGAGCAGTTCTTC
D gene: .; J gene: TRBJ1-4; clone size: once; V gene: TRBV5-1; CDR3 protein: CASSLEGGDRNEKLFF; CDR3 DNA: TGCGCCAGCAGCTTGGAGGGAGGGGACCGTAATGAAAAACTGTTTTTT
D gene: .; J gene: TRBJ1-5; clone size: .; V gene: TRBV2; CDR3 protein: CASSASGYSNQPQHF; CDR3 DNA: TGTGCCAGCAGTGCGTCAGGCTATAGCAATCAGCCCCAGCATTTT
D gene: .; J gene: TRBJ1-5; clone size: .; V gene: TRBV28; CDR3 protein: CASSPGTPSNQPQHF; CDR3 DNA: TGTGCCAGCAGTCCGGGGACACCGAGCAATCAGCCCCAGCATTTT
D gene: .; J gene: TRBJ2-1; clone size: .; V gene: TRBV6-5; CDR3 protein: CASSLRWESYNEQFF; CDR3 DNA: TGTGCCAGCAGTCTTCGGTGGGAGTCCTACAATGAGCAGTTCTTC
D gene: TRBD1; J gene: TRBJ1-4; clone size: .; V gene: TRBV6-1; CDR3 protein: CASSAETGGTNEKLFF; CDR3 DNA: TGTGCCAGCAGTGCCGAGACAGGGGGGACTAATGAAAAACTGTTTTTT
D gene: TRBD2; J gene: TRBJ2-5; clone size: .; V gene: TRBV7-9; CDR3 protein: CASSRVGTTYF; CDR3 DNA: TGTGCCAGCAGCCGGGTTGGGACTACGTACTTC
D gene: TRBD1; J gene: TRBJ1-4; clone size: few; V gene: TRBV10-3; CDR3 protein: CAISPTGGKTNEKLFF; CDR3 DNA: TGTGCCATCAGCCCGACAGGGGGGAAAACTAATGAAAAACTGTTTTTT
D gene: .; J gene: TRBJ1-1; clone size: .; V gene: TRBV7-9; CDR3 protein: CASSLAGEVEAFF; CDR3 DNA: TGTGCCAGCAGCTTAGCAGGGGAGGTTGAAGCTTTCTTT
D gene: .; J gene: TRBJ1-2; clone size: .; V gene: TRBV5-4; CDR3 protein: CASSPEDSRGYTF; CDR3 DNA: TGTGCCAGCAGCCCGGAGGACAGTAGAGGCTACACCTTC
D gene: .; J gene: TRBJ2-4; clone size: .; V gene: TRBV6-5; CDR3 protein: CASRHTRGGENIQYF; CDR3 DNA: TGTGCCAGCAGACACACGAGGGGGGGGGAAAACATTCAGTACTTC
D gene: .; J gene: TRBJ1-1; clone size: .; V gene: TRBV2; CDR3 protein: CASSFTRDTEAFF; CDR3 DNA: TGTGCCAGCAGTTTTACCAGGGATACTGAAGCTTTCTTT
D gene: .; J gene: TRBJ1-2; clone size: .; V gene: TRBV7-2; CDR3 protein: CASSLEAQANYGYTF; CDR3 DNA: TGTGCCAGCAGCCTCGAAGCACAGGCGAACTATGGCTACACCTTC
D gene: .; J gene: TRBJ2-3; clone size: .; V gene: TRBV19; CDR3 protein: CASSIRVGSTDTQYF; CDR3 DNA: TGTGCCAGTAGTATACGTGTCGGTAGCACAGATACGCAGTATTTT
D gene: TRBD2; J gene: TRBJ2-1; clone size: .; V gene: TRBV10-2; CDR3 protein: CASSEGSSGRVYEQFF; CDR3 DNA: TGCGCCAGCAGTGAAGGGTCTAGCGGGAGGGTCTATGAGCAGTTCTTC
D gene: .; J gene: TRBJ2-5; clone size: .; V gene: TRBV19; CDR3 protein: CASSNSGETQYF; CDR3 DNA: TGTGCCAGTAGTAACAGTGGAGAGACCCAGTACTTC
D gene: .; J gene: TRBJ2-1; clone size: .; V gene: TRBV13; CDR3 protein: CASRRGSSSYNEQFF; CDR3 DNA: TGTGCCAGCAGGCGTGGTAGTAGCTCCTACAATGAGCAGTTCTTC
D gene: TRBD1; J gene: TRBJ1-1; clone size: once; V gene: TRBV5-1; CDR3 protein: CASSRTGAWVEAFF; CDR3 DNA: TGCGCCAGCAGCCGGACAGGGGCGTGGGTTGAAGCTTTCTTT
D gene: TRBD1; J gene: TRBJ1-4; clone size: .; V gene: TRBV7-9; CDR3 protein: CASSLQGARWINEKLFF; CDR3 DNA: TGTGCCAGCAGCCTACAGGGGGCAAGGTGGATTAATGAAAAACTGTTTTTT
D gene: .; J gene: TRBJ2-5; clone size: .; V gene: TRBV6-5; CDR3 protein: CASSYSRLVRETQYF; CDR3 DNA: TGTGCCAGCAGTTACTCCAGACTAGTTAGAGAGACCCAGTACTTC
D gene: .; J gene: TRBJ2-1; clone size: .; V gene: TRBV5-4; CDR3 protein: CASLGTDNEQFF; CDR3 DNA: TGTGCCAGCTTGGGCACGGACAATGAGCAGTTCTTC
D gene: TRBD1; J gene: TRBJ1-2; clone size: few; V gene: TRBV6-1; CDR3 protein: CASSGDRGRRGYTF; CDR3 DNA: TGTGCCAGCAGTGGGGACAGGGGGCGACGAGGCTACACCTTC
D gene: .; J gene: TRBJ1-5; clone size: .; V gene: TRBV28; CDR3 protein: CASSFRGGRNQPQHF; CDR3 DNA: TGTGCCAGCAGTTTTCGGGGTGGTAGGAATCAGCCCCAGCATTTT
D gene: .; J gene: TRBJ1-4; clone size: .; V gene: TRBV19; CDR3 protein: CASNRRTTNEKLFF; CDR3 DNA: TGTGCCAGTAACCGGAGAACAACTAATGAAAAACTGTTTTTT
D gene: TRBD2; J gene: TRBJ2-5; clone size: .; V gene: TRBV28; CDR3 protein: CASSLARGLAGVSETQYF; CDR3 DNA: TGTGCCAGCAGTTTAGCGAGGGGTTTAGCGGGAGTGAGTGAGACCCAGTACTTC
D gene: .; J gene: TRBJ2-2; clone size: .; V gene: TRBV30; CDR3 protein: CARSPAGRSGELFF; CDR3 DNA: TGTGCCCGGAGTCCGGCAGGGCGGTCCGGGGAGCTGTTTTTT
D gene: .; J gene: TRBJ1-2; clone size: .; V gene: TRBV16; CDR3 protein: CASSQSGGPGYGYTF; CDR3 DNA: TGTGCCAGCAGCCAATCCGGGGGACCCGGCTATGGCTACACCTTC
D gene: TRBD1; J gene: TRBJ2-4; clone size: .; V gene: TRBV2; CDR3 protein: CASRPDRVGKNIQYF; CDR3 DNA: TGTGCCAGCAGGCCCGACAGGGTAGGCAAAAACATTCAGTACTTC
D gene: .; J gene: TRBJ1-2; clone size: .; V gene: TRBV28; CDR3 protein: CASSGRSLGGGYTF; CDR3 DNA: TGTGCCAGCAGTGGACGGAGTCTTGGGGGGGGCTACACCTTC
D gene: TRBD1; J gene: TRBJ1-2; clone size: .; V gene: TRBV19; CDR3 protein: CASSRQGSYGYTF; CDR3 DNA: TGTGCCAGTAGTAGACAGGGGTCCTATGGCTACACCTTC
D gene: .; J gene: TRBJ1-1; clone size: .; V gene: TRBV29-1; CDR3 protein: CSVGGHNTEAFF; CDR3 DNA: TGCAGCGTTGGGGGACACAACACTGAAGCTTTCTTT
D gene: .; J gene: TRBJ2-4; clone size: .; V gene: TRBV18; CDR3 protein: CASKGDAKNIQYF; CDR3 DNA: TGTGCCAGCAAAGGGGATGCCAAAAACATTCAGTACTTC
D gene: .; J gene: TRBJ1-3; clone size: .; V gene: TRBV29-1; CDR3 protein: CSVGDIGNTIYF; CDR3 DNA: TGCAGCGTTGGTGACATCGGAAACACCATATATTTT
D gene: .; J gene: TRBJ2-2; clone size: .; V gene: TRBV6-1; CDR3 protein: CASTGGNTGELFF; CDR3 DNA: TGTGCCAGCACCGGCGGGAACACCGGGGAGCTGTTTTTT
D gene: TRBD1; J gene: TRBJ2-5; clone size: .; V gene: TRBV30; CDR3 protein: CAWRRTGLLETQYF; CDR3 DNA: TGTGCCTGGCGACGGACAGGGTTGTTAGAGACCCAGTACTTC
D gene: .; J gene: TRBJ1-4; clone size: .; V gene: TRBV7-2; CDR3 protein: CASSLVRGANEKLFF; CDR3 DNA: TGTGCCAGCAGCTTAGTTCGGGGGGCTAATGAAAAACTGTTTTTT
D gene: .; J gene: TRBJ1-2; clone size: once; V gene: TRBV5-4; CDR3 protein: CASTRGTESYGYTF; CDR3 DNA: TGTGCCAGCACACGGGGGACTGAATCCTATGGCTACACCTTC
D gene: .; J gene: TRBJ1-5; clone size: once; V gene: TRBV28; CDR3 protein: CASSQNRVPNQPQHF; CDR3 DNA: TGTGCCAGCAGTCAAAACAGGGTCCCCAATCAGCCCCAGCATTTT
D gene: TRBD2; J gene: TRBJ2-3; clone size: .; V gene: TRBV5-6; CDR3 protein: CASSLGSTSGDTQYF; CDR3 DNA: TGTGCCAGCAGCTTGGGGTCGACTAGCGGAGATACGCAGTATTTT